A selection of T cell receptor beta chains follows, all from one sample in a study of shared clonotypes between healthy human individuals. Profiled with immunoSEQ multiplex PCR; TCRdb holds only in-frame clones, not every one. The sample contains around 480,000 clones, around 79% of which appear only once. Sequenced sample: PBMCs. All receptors come from a woman in her 40s in good health. Some clones in this sample may be carry-over from other donors' samples. CDR3s include the opening cysteine and the closing phenylalanine or tryptophan. D genes are given only for firm matches. Size is omitted from some rows. Given values are once, few, many or a class for expanded clones.

D: .
V: TRBV5-4
size: .
J: TRBJ1-2
CDR3: CASSSARGDYGYTF
DNA: TGTGCCAGCAGCTCAGCCCGGGGGGACTATGGCTACACCTTC

D: .
V: TRBV2
size: .
J: TRBJ2-5
CDR3: CASTEREGTKGYF
DNA: TGTGCCAGCACCGAAAGAGAAGGGACCAAGGGGTACTTC

D: TRBD2
V: TRBV5-6
size: few
J: TRBJ2-1
CDR3: CASSLMLLAGSYNEQFF
DNA: TGTGCCAGCAGCTTGATGTTGTTAGCGGGCTCCTACAATGAGCAGTTCTTC

D: TRBD1
V: TRBV27
size: .
J: TRBJ1-2
CDR3: CASSSGTGRRGYGYTF
DNA: TGTGCCAGCAGTTCCGGGACAGGTCGAAGGGGCTATGGCTACACCTTC

D: .
V: TRBV6-1
size: .
J: TRBJ1-1
CDR3: CASSEPGEATEAFF
DNA: TGTGCCAGCAGTGAACCAGGGGAAGCCACTGAAGCTTTCTTT

D: .
V: TRBV7-3
size: few
J: TRBJ2-5
CDR3: CASSQLAGETQYF
DNA: TGTGCAAGCAGCCAATTAGCAGGAGAGACCCAGTACTTC

D: .
V: TRBV7-8
size: many
J: TRBJ2-3
CDR3: CASSLSGRDTQYF
DNA: TGTGCCAGCAGCTTGAGTGGTCGGGATACGCAGTATTTT

D: TRBD2
V: TRBV7-6
size: .
J: TRBJ2-1
CDR3: CASTVVTSGYNEQFF
DNA: TGTGCCAGCACCGTGGTGACTAGCGGCTACAATGAGCAGTTCTTC

D: .
V: TRBV30
size: .
J: TRBJ1-1
CDR3: CAWSVGSLNTEAFF
DNA: TGTGCCTGGAGTGTGGGCAGTCTGAACACTGAAGCTTTCTTT

D: .
V: TRBV7-2
size: .
J: TRBJ2-7
CDR3: CASSSYRAIRYEQYF
DNA: TGTGCCAGCAGCTCGTACCGGGCCATCAGGTACGAGCAGTACTTC

D: .
V: TRBV28
size: .
J: TRBJ2-7
CDR3: CASSLKDALAPTYEQYF
DNA: TGTGCCAGCAGTTTAAAGGACGCGCTAGCTCCCACCTACGAGCAGTACTTC

D: .
V: TRBV29-1
size: .
J: TRBJ2-7
CDR3: CSVVPAGAGEQYF
DNA: TGCAGCGTTGTCCCCGCAGGGGCAGGGGAGCAGTACTTC

D: .
V: TRBV7-9
size: .
J: TRBJ1-1
CDR3: CASSLNPESEAFF
DNA: TGTGCCAGCAGCTTAAACCCGGAATCTGAAGCTTTCTTT

D: .
V: TRBV28
size: once
J: TRBJ2-7
CDR3: CASSLVHPLAYEQYF
DNA: TGTGCCAGCAGTTTAGTGCATCCCTTAGCCTACGAGCAGTACTTC

D: .
V: TRBV11-2
size: .
J: TRBJ2-3
CDR3: CASSLDPSTDTQYF
DNA: TGTGCCAGCAGCTTAGATCCTAGCACAGATACGCAGTATTTT

D: .
V: TRBV6-1
size: .
J: TRBJ1-1
CDR3: CASSEIIGAPTEAFF
DNA: TGTGCCAGCAGTGAAATTATAGGGGCTCCCACTGAAGCTTTCTTT

D: .
V: TRBV5-1
size: .
J: TRBJ1-2
CDR3: CASSPPGVHYTF
DNA: TGCGCCAGCAGCCCACCCGGGGTACACTACACCTTC

D: .
V: TRBV21-1
size: .
J: TRBJ2-7
CDR3: CASSKGGGASYEQYF
DNA: TGTGCCAGCAGCAAAGGCGGGGGCGCATCCTACGAGCAGTACTTC

D: TRBD1
V: TRBV6-1
size: .
J: TRBJ2-7
CDR3: CASSDGTEAEQYF
DNA: TGTGCCAGCAGTGATGGGACAGAGGCCGAGCAGTACTTC

D: .
V: TRBV18
size: .
J: TRBJ2-1
CDR3: CASSPQFDYNEQFF
DNA: TGTGCCAGCTCACCCCAGTTTGACTACAATGAGCAGTTCTTC

D: .
V: TRBV9
size: .
J: TRBJ2-3
CDR3: CASSLNTDTQYF
DNA: TGTGCCAGCAGCCTCAACACGGATACGCAGTATTTT

D: .
V: TRBV9
size: .
J: TRBJ1-1
CDR3: CASSAILGPGEAFF
DNA: TGTGCCAGCAGCGCGATTTTGGGACCAGGGGAAGCTTTCTTT

D: .
V: TRBV5-5
size: .
J: TRBJ1-5
CDR3: CASSTAPVSNQPQHF
DNA: TGTGCCAGCAGCACCGCCCCAGTTAGCAATCAGCCCCAGCATTTT

D: TRBD2
V: TRBV11-3
size: .
J: TRBJ2-5
CDR3: CASSQGLAGASGETQYF
DNA: TGTGCCAGCAGCCAAGGACTAGCGGGGGCTTCCGGTGAGACCCAGTACTTC

D: .
V: TRBV6-1
size: .
J: TRBJ2-3
CDR3: CASNGGWTQYF
DNA: TGTGCCAGCAACGGGGGATGGACGCAGTATTTT

D: TRBD2
V: TRBV7-9
size: .
J: TRBJ2-1
CDR3: CASSFASGRWDEQFF
DNA: TGTGCCAGCAGCTTCGCTAGCGGGAGGTGGGATGAGCAGTTCTTC

D: TRBD2
V: TRBV5-4
size: .
J: TRBJ2-1
CDR3: CASSFGGGPYNEQFF
DNA: TGTGCCAGCAGCTTTGGGGGAGGGCCCTACAATGAGCAGTTCTTC

D: .
V: TRBV7-8
size: .
J: TRBJ2-5
CDR3: CASSLMAGRETQYF
DNA: TGTGCCAGCAGCTTAATGGCAGGGCGGGAGACCCAGTACTTC

D: TRBD1
V: TRBV6-1
size: .
J: TRBJ2-7
CDR3: CASSQDRGSHEQYF
DNA: TGTGCCAGCAGTCAGGACAGGGGATCCCACGAGCAGTACTTC

D: TRBD2
V: TRBV10-2
size: .
J: TRBJ2-7
CDR3: CASSGTSGRLSEQYF
DNA: TGCGCCAGCAGTGGGACTAGCGGGAGATTGAGCGAGCAGTACTTC

D: .
V: TRBV30
size: .
J: TRBJ1-1
CDR3: CAGLRMGMNTEAFF
DNA: TGTGCCGGGCTACGGATGGGAATGAACACTGAAGCTTTCTTT

D: .
V: TRBV7-3
size: .
J: TRBJ1-1
CDR3: CASSSLMNTEAFF
DNA: TGTGCTAGCAGCTCACTAATGAACACTGAAGCTTTCTTT

D: TRBD1
V: TRBV7-8
size: .
J: TRBJ2-2
CDR3: CASSVDRGTGELFF
DNA: TGTGCCAGCAGCGTTGACAGGGGAACCGGGGAGCTGTTTTTT

D: TRBD1
V: TRBV7-2
size: .
J: TRBJ1-2
CDR3: CASSPGRGLGYTF
DNA: TGTGCCAGCAGCCCAGGAAGGGGGCTAGGCTACACCTTC

D: .
V: TRBV7-9
size: .
J: TRBJ1-1
CDR3: CASSLGPAGAEAFF
DNA: TGTGCCAGCAGCTTAGGACCCGCAGGCGCTGAAGCTTTCTTT

D: .
V: TRBV6-1
size: .
J: TRBJ2-3
CDR3: CASSGPGGADTQYF
DNA: TGTGCCAGCAGTGGACCGGGCGGGGCAGATACGCAGTATTTT